This T cell receptor (beta chain) appears in the sequencing data of a study of neoadjuvant nivolumab and ipilimumab in lung cancer. Repertoires were generated with immunoSEQ multiplex PCR, while TCRdb's copy carries only in-frame clones and drops some. The sample lists approximately 17,000 clones, about 77% occurring once. Study conclusions and caveats: Resected tumors had greater TCR richness and clonality than uninvolved lung. Only two of four nivolumab-treated tumors gained richness and clonality by surgery. Blood richness before therapy tracked richness in tumors resected after neoadjuvant therapy. TCR receptors were sequenced in few samples.

By share of the sample, this clone is medium-sized. Antigen unknown. This CDR3 is also generated by other DNA sequences in the sample. Between the trimmed V and J ends, which lost 8 bases and 1 base, there was a span of 6 bases. The CDR3 consists of 11 residues. CDR1 is MNHEY and CDR2 is SMNVEV in the germline V gene (reference sequence). The receptor comes from an adult with non-small cell lung cancer. Sequenced here: tumor tissue, sampled after neoadjuvant nivolumab, alone or with ipilimumab, at or shortly before surgery. The chain links TRBV27 to TRBJ2-7, with D hard to call. The CDR3 sequence is CASGESYEQYF. The CDR3 DNA sequence: TGTGCCAGCGGGGAATCCTACGAGCAGTACTTC.